Following are 21 T cell receptor beta chains from one sample sequenced in a study of beta chain features in type 1 diabetes. Study-wide results and limits: Significant though moderate, a shortening of TCRB CDR3s appeared in all four CD4+ subsets of Type 1 diabetes patients.

What was sequenced were expressed TCRB transcripts, since all of the isolated RNA had been reverse transcribed. Method: immunoSEQ multiplex PCR; TCRdb's copy keeps in-frame clones and lacks some. The data hold hundreds of thousands of clones, with about 14% observed a single time. These receptors lack a known antigen. The sample consisted of naive CD4+ T cells from blood. Receptors were obtained from a young man with type 1 diabetes.

The chain uses TRBV29-1 and TRBJ2-3; D gene unclear. Germline CDR1 reads SQVTM; CDR2 reads ANQGSEA. V was shortened by 5 bases and J by 4 bases, with 10 bases between the two germline ends. This CDR3 contains 12 residues. The chain's CDR3 is CSVFDGSDTQYF. The CDR3 region has the DNA TGCAGCGTTTTTGACGGTTCAGATACGCAGTATTTT.

The gene calls are TRBV11-2 and TRBJ2-1; D gene ambiguous. The CDR3 loop spans 15 amino acids. Between the trimmed V and J ends, which lost 5 bases and 6 bases, there was a span of 17 bases. Germline V lookup: CDR1 SGHAT, CDR2 FQNNGV. CDR3 DNA: TGTGCCAGCAGCCTATATACACATCCTCGCAATGAGCAGTTCTTC. Translating it yields CASSLYTHPRNEQFF.

V usage is TRBV18 and J usage is TRBJ2-1, with 7 bases identical to TRBD1. Germline CDR1 and CDR2: KGHSH and LQKENI. CDR3 length equals 15 residues. V shed 1 base, J shed 3 bases, and the junction held 3 bases outside the gene matches. The CDR3 coding sequence is TGTGCCAGCTCACCACGGGACAGCGACTACAATGAGCAGTTCTTC. Amino acids: CASSPRDSDYNEQFF.

On this clone: A read error may produce the germline difference seen at one junction end. The chain uses TRBV7-3 and TRBJ2-1, with TRBD2 identical over 7 bases. The V gene's germline CDR1 is SGHTA and CDR2 FQGTGA. The CDR3 totals 11 residues. In DNA form, the CDR3 reads TGCGCGAGCGGGGCGTACAATGAGCAGTTCTTC. Its translation is CASGAYNEQFF.

This chain joins TRBV30 and TRBJ1-5; D gene unclear. Germline V gene data show CDR1 as GTSNPN and CDR2 as SVGIG (reference sequence). V was trimmed by 2 bases and J by 0 bases, leaving 11 bases between them. This CDR3 contains 15 residues. The CDR3 DNA reads TGTGCCTGGAGTAGGAACCCTTTTAGCAATCAGCCCCAGCATTTT. It is translated as CAWSRNPFSNQPQHF.

The gene calls are TRBV7-2 and TRBJ1-4; perhaps TRBD1 as D (5 bases). The CDR3 runs 15 residues. Germline CDR1 is SGHTA and CDR2 is FQGNSA. Deletions cut 3 bases from V and 1 base from J, with 9 bases between. The CDR3: CASSLAGGTNEKLFF. The DNA for the CDR3 is TGTGCCAGCAGCTTGGCGGGGGGAACTAATGAAAAACTGTTTTTT.

The rearrangement uses TRBV6-6 and TRBJ2-7, with 10 bases fitting TRBD1. The CDR3 loop spans 14 amino acids. J gave up 6 bases and V 6 bases, and 8 bases lay outside the gene matches. The germline V gene encodes CDR1 MNHNY and CDR2 SVGAGI (reference sequence). The CDR3 loop is CASRPGTGASEQYF. As DNA, the CDR3 is TGTGCCAGCAGGCCCGGGACAGGGGCGAGCGAGCAGTACTTC.

J is TRBJ2-4 and V is TRBV6-5; tentatively, D is TRBD2 (5 bases). With 2 bases removed from V and 9 bases from J, the gap between germline ends came to 17 bases. This CDR3 comprises 15 residues. The germline gives CDR1 MNHEY, CDR2 SVGAGI. The CDR3 coding sequence is TGTGCCAGCAGTTACGACGGAGGCGAGTTCGGCATTCAGTACTTC. Its protein is CASSYDGGEFGIQYF.

For the CDR3, the DNA is TGTGCCTGGAGTGTACGGCGGGGGACAGATACGCAGTATTTT. Its protein is CAWSVRRGTDTQYF. The chain joins TRBV30 to TRBJ2-3; TRBD2 matches 7 bases. The germline CDR1 and CDR2 sequences are GTSNPN and SVGIG (reference sequence). CDR3 length: 14 amino acids. Trimming cost V 0 bases and J 3 bases; bases outside gene matches: 3.

This clone came up a few times. This chain joins TRBV25-1 and TRBJ2-2; no definite D call. This CDR3 contains 14 residues. V was clipped by 8 bases and J by 0 bases, with 10 bases between them. Germline V gene sequence: CDR1 MGHDK, CDR2 SYGVNS. CDR3 nucleotides: TGTGCCAGCGGGAACACCGCGAACACCGGGGAGCTGTTTTTT. Amino acids: CASGNTANTGELFF.

This clone was seen a handful of times. The V call is TRBV4-2, the J call TRBJ2-7; the match to TRBD2 covers 10 bases. Germline V CDR1 and CDR2: LGHNA, YNFKEQ. The V and J ends lost 3 bases and 4 bases, in that order; junction bases with no gene match: 6. This CDR3 is 15 amino acids long. CDR3 nucleotides: TGTGCCAGCAGCCACTCTAGCGGGAGTTTGTACGAGCAGTACTTC. Translation gives CASSHSSGSLYEQYF.

This clone has more than one count but fewer than ten. The J gene is TRBJ1-4, the V gene TRBV6-6; D gene unclear. The germline V gene encodes CDR1 MNHNY and CDR2 SVGAGI (reference sequence). Trimming took off 5 bases at V and 5 bases at J, with 9 bases between the two ends. The CDR3 is 13 residues long. The CDR3 nucleotides read TGTGCCAGCAGTCCGCCCACAAATGAAAAACTGTTTTTT. The encoded protein is CASSPPTNEKLFF.

This CDR3 is CASSRQTGKEGDTQYF. Here the CDR3 DNA reads TGTGCCAGCAGCCGACAGACAGGGAAGGAGGGAGATACGCAGTATTTT. This chain uses TRBV5-4 with TRBJ2-3; D perhaps matches TRBD1 (7 bases). Trimming shortened V by 4 bases and J by 5 bases, and 20 bases separated the two germline ends. The CDR3 is 16 residues long. Looked up from germline, CDR1 is SGHNT and CDR2 is YYREEE (reference sequence).

The chain combines TRBV6-5 with TRBJ2-5; 10 nucleotides line up with TRBD1. V was clipped by 7 bases and J by 4 bases; unmatched bases: 3. Germline CDR1 and CDR2: MNHEY and SVGAGI. This CDR3 contains 13 residues. CDR3 loop: CASNDRGRETQYF. The CDR3 DNA follows: TGTGCCAGCAATGACAGGGGGCGAGAGACCCAGTACTTC.

This clone has only one observation. The chain joins TRBV9 to TRBJ2-3; 9 bases are a match to TRBD1. This CDR3 is 16 amino acids long. CDR1 is SGDLS and CDR2 is YYNGEE in the germline V gene. Unmatched junction bases numbered 10, after V lost 4 bases and J lost 4 bases. The DNA of the CDR3 is TGTGCCAGCAGCCTTCGAGGGACAGGGTATGCAGATACGCAGTATTTT. It yields the protein CASSLRGTGYADTQYF. The complete variable domain, with remaining parts taken from reference TRBV9 and TRBJ2-3, reads DSGVTQTPKHLITATGQRVTLRCSPRSGDLSVYWYQQSLDQGLQFLIQYYNGEERAKGNILERFSAQQFPDLHSELNLSSLELGDSALYFCASSLRGTGYADTQYFGPGTRLTVL.

Points on this clone: Within the sample, other DNA sequences also encode this same CDR3. The V and J genes are TRBV5-1 and TRBJ2-7; D is undetermined. The germline V gene encodes CDR1 SGHRS and CDR2 YFSETQ. The length of the CDR3 is 12 residues. V lost 4 bases to trimming and J lost 2 bases, with 7 bases between them. CDR3 sequence reads: CASSLVPYEQYF. CDR3 bases: TGCGCCAGCAGCCTAGTGCCCTACGAGCAGTACTTC.

A few counts support this clone. The V and J genes are TRBV30 and TRBJ2-7; D may be TRBD1 or TRBD2 (5 bases each). V shed 7 bases and J shed 2 bases, with 15 bases lying between them. CDR1 is GTSNPN and CDR2 is SVGIG in the germline V gene (reference sequence). The CDR3 covers 13 residues. CDR3 bases: TGTGCCTTATCCGGGACCCCAGCCTACGAGCAGTACTTC. Translation gives CALSGTPAYEQYF.

This clone was detected a few times. The chain has TRBV28 and TRBJ1-2; D gene uncertain. The CDR3 is 12 residues long. Trimming shortened V by 4 bases and J by 5 bases, and 8 bases separated the two germline ends. CDR1 and CDR2 (germline): MDHEN, SYDVKM. CDR3 loop: CASSSQWYGYTF. Written as DNA, the CDR3 is TGTGCCAGCAGTTCCCAGTGGTATGGCTACACCTTC.

This clone was counted only a few times. This chain links TRBV5-1 with TRBJ2-5, with D possibly being TRBD2 (6 bases). This CDR3 is 14 amino acids long. The V gene lost 1 base and the J gene lost 5 bases, with 12 bases spanning the gap. Germline V gives CDR1 SGHRS, CDR2 YFSETQ. CDR3: CASSLSPGEETQYF. In DNA form, the CDR3 reads TGCGCCAGCAGCTTGTCACCGGGGGAGGAGACCCAGTACTTC.

This clone was observed a handful of times. The chain carries TRBV5-1 and TRBJ1-5; D unclear. The V and J ends lost 2 bases and 2 bases respectively, with 5 bases between them. CDR1 is SGHRS, CDR2 YFSETQ, per germline. CDR3 size: 13 residues. The CDR3 sequence is CASSLSGNQPQHF. The DNA for the CDR3 is TGCGCCAGCAGCTTAAGCGGCAATCAGCCCCAGCATTTT.

This clone has just a few counts. The chain employs TRBV4-2 and TRBJ1-5; D is uncertain. Germline V lookup: CDR1 LGHNA, CDR2 YNFKEQ. There are 15 residues in the CDR3. Trimming stripped 0 bases from V and 0 bases from J, with 6 bases between. CDR3 in DNA: TGTGCCAGCAGCCAAGATCGGAGTAGCAATCAGCCCCAGCATTTT. Its protein is CASSQDRSSNQPQHF.